This T cell receptor beta chain was sequenced for a study of T cell responses to AZD1222 COVID-19 vaccine. Analyses pooled second doses at about 4 or about 12 weeks. Sequenced by immunoSEQ multiplex PCR; TCRdb stores in-frame clones only, minus some. Among about 110,000 clones, about 91% were seen once, and the ten largest hold over 35%. The sequence came from an adult who received the AZD1222 COVID-19 vaccine. The specimen comprised peripheral blood, sampled 28 days after the second AZD1222 dose.

As DNA, the CDR3 is TGTGCCAGCAACCCGGGAGGGACGCACGAGCAGTACTTC. This sequence encodes CASNPGGTHEQYF. This chain connects TRBV6-5 to TRBJ2-7, with TRBD2 matching over 8 bases. The CDR3 is made up of 13 amino acids. The V segment lost 7 bases and the J segment 5 bases; nucleotides outside the gene matches: 7. Germline lookup yields CDR1 MNHEY and CDR2 SVGAGI.